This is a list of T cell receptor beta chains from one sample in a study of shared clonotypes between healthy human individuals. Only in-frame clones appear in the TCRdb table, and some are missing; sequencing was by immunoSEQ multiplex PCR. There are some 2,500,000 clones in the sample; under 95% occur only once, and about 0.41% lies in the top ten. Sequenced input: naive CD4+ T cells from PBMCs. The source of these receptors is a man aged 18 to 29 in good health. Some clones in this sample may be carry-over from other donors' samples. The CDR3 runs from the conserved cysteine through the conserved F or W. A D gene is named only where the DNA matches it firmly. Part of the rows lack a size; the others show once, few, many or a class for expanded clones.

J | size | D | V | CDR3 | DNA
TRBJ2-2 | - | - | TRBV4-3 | CASSQDSRGGELFF | TGCGCCAGCAGCCAAGACTCAAGGGGCGGGGAGCTGTTTTTT
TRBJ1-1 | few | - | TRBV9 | CASSVGMEGEAFF | TGTGCCAGCAGCGTAGGGATGGAGGGGGAAGCTTTCTTT
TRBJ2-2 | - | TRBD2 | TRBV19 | CASTTSGRITGELFF | TGTGCCAGCACAACTAGCGGGAGGATCACCGGGGAGCTGTTTTTT
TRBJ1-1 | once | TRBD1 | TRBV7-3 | CASSLRTGVTEAFF | TGTGCCAGCAGCTTGCGGACAGGGGTCACTGAAGCTTTCTTT
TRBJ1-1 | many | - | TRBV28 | CASSLQNTEAFF | TGTGCCAGCAGTTTACAGAACACTGAAGCTTTCTTT
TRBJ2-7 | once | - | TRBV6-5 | CASSSFGQHYEQYF | TGTGCCAGCAGCTCCTTCGGACAGCACTACGAGCAGTACTTC
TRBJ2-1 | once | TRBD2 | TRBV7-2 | CASSWGVGLAASNEQFF | TGTGCCAGCAGCTGGGGGGTGGGACTAGCGGCGTCAAATGAGCAGTTCTTC
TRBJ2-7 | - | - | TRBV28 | CASTSPPGVNYEQYF | TGTGCCAGCACCTCACCCCCCGGGGTTAACTACGAGCAGTACTTC
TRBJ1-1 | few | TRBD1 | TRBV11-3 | CASSTSGQPYTEAFF | TGTGCCAGCAGCACTTCGGGACAGCCTTACACTGAAGCTTTCTTT
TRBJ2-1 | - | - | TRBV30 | CAWSRVKSNEQFF | TGTGCCTGGAGTAGGGTGAAATCCAATGAGCAGTTCTTC
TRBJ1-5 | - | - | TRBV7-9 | CASSFGPGSNQPQHF | TGTGCCAGCAGCTTTGGTCCGGGGAGCAATCAGCCCCAGCATTTT
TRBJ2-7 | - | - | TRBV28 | CASSLGGYEQYF | TGTGCCAGCAGCCTAGGGGGCTACGAGCAGTACTTC
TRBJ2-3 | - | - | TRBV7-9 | CASSLGPPRDTQYF | TGTGCCAGCAGCTTAGGGCCCCCCCGAGATACGCAGTATTTT
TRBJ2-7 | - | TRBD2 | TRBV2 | CASSEVSRMGGDADYEQYF | TGTGCCAGCAGTGAAGTGTCCCGGATGGGGGGGGACGCTGACTACGAGCAGTACTTC
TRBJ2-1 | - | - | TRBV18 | CASSPRRGTGEQFF | TGTGCCAGCTCACCACGCCGGGGTACAGGTGAGCAGTTCTTC
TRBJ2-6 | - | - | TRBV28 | CASSLSGYRANVLTF | TGTGCCAGCAGTTTATCAGGGTATAGGGCCAACGTCCTGACTTTC
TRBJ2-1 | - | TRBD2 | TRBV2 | CASSGGLAGVYEQFF | TGTGCCAGCAGTGGGGGACTAGCGGGAGTTTATGAGCAGTTCTTC
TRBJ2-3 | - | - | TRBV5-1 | CASSLVLASTTDTQYF | TGCGCCAGCAGCTTGGTCTTAGCATCCACCACAGATACGCAGTATTTT
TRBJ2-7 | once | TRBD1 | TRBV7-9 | CASSLGDRGLEQYF | TGTGCCAGCAGCTTAGGGGACAGGGGGCTCGAGCAGTACTTC
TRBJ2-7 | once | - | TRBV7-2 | CASSRQGYEQYF | TGTGCCAGCAGTCGCCAGGGGTACGAGCAGTACTTC
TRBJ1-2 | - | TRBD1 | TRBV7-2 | CASSFSAGGVSIGYTF | TGTGCCAGCAGCTTTTCGGCAGGGGGCGTATCTATCGGCTACACCTTC
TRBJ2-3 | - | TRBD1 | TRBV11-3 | CASSPGQGADTQYF | TGTGCCAGCAGCCCTGGACAGGGGGCAGATACGCAGTATTTT
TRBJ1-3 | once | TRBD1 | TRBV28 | CASSLDRAGNTIYF | TGTGCCAGCAGTTTGGACAGGGCTGGAAACACCATATATTTT
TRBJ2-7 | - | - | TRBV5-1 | CASSLAGSSEQYF | TGCGCCAGCAGCTTGGCCGGCTCTTCCGAGCAGTACTTC